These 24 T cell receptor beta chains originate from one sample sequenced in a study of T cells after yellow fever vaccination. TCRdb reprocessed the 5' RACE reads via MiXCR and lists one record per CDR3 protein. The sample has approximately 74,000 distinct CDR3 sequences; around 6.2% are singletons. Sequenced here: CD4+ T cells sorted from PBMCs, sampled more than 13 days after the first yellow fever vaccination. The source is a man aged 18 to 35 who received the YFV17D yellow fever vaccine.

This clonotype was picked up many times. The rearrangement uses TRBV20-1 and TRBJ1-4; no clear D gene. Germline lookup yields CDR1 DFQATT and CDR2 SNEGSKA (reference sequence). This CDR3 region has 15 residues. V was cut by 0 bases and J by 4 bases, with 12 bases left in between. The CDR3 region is CSARDLGRLNEKLFF. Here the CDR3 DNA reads TGCAGTGCTAGAGATCTTGGACGGCTTAATGAAAAACTGTTTTTT.

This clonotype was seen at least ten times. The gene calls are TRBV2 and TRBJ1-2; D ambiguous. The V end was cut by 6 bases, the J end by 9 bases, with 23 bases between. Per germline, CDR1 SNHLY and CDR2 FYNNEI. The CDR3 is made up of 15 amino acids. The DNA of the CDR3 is TGTGCCAGCAGACCTCAACTGTCCCAAACTGGGCGCTACACCTTC. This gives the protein CASRPQLSQTGRYTF. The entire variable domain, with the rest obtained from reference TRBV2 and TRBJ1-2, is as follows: EPEVTQTPSHQVTQMGQEVILRCVPISNHLYFYWYRQILGQKVEFLVSFYNNEISEKSEIFDDQFSVERPDGSNFTLKIRSTKLEDSAMYFCASRPQLSQTGRYTFGSGTRLTVV.

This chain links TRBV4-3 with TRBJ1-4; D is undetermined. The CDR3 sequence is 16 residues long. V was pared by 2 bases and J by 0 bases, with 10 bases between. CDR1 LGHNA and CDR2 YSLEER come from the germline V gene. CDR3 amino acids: CASSQLVEATNEKLFF. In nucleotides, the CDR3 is TGCGCCAGCAGCCAATTAGTGGAGGCAACTAATGAAAAACTGTTTTTT.

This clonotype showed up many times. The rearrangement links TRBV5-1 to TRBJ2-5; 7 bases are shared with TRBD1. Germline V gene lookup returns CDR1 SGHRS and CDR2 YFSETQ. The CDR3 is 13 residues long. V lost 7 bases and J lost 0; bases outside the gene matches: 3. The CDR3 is CASSGQNQETQYF. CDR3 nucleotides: TGCGCCAGCTCGGGACAGAACCAAGAGACCCAGTACTTC.

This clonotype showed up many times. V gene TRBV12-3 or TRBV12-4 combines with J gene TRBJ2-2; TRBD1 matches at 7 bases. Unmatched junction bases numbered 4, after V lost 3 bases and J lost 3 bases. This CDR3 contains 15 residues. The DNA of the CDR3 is TGTGCCAGCAGTTTGGGGCAGGGGGACACCGGGGAGCTGTTTTTT. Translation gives CASSLGQGDTGELFF.

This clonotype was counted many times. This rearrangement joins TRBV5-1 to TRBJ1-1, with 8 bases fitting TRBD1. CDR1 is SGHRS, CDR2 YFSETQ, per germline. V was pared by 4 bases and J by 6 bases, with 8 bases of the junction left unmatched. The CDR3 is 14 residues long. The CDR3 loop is CASSPGTGSAEAFF. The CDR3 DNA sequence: TGCGCCAGCAGCCCGGGGACAGGAAGTGCTGAAGCTTTCTTT.

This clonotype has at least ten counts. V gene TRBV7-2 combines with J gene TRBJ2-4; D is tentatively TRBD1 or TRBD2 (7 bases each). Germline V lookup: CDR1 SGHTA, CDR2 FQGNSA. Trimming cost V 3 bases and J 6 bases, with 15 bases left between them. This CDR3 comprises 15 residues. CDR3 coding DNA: TGTGCCAGCAGCTTGGGGGGGGGACAGAGAAACATTCAGTACTTC. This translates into CASSLGGGQRNIQYF.

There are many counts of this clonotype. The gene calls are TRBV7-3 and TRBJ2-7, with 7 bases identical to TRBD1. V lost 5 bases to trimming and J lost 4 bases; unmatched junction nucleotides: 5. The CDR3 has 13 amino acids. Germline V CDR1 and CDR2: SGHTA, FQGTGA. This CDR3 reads CASSIDRAYEQYF. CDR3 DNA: TGTGCCAGCAGCATAGACAGGGCTTACGAGCAGTACTTC.

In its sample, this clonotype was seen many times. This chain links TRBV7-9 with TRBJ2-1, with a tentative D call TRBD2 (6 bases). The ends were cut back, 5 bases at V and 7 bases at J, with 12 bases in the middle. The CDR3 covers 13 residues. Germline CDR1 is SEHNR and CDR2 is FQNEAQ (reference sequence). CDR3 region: CASSLLGRNEQFF. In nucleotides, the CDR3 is TGTGCCAGCAGCCTACTGGGGAGGAATGAGCAGTTCTTC.

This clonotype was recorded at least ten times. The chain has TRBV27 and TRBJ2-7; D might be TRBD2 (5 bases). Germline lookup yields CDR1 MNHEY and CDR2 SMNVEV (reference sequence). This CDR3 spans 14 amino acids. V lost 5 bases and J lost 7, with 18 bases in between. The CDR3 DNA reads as TGTGCCAGCAGTAGATGGTCCCCCCCGGGGGAGCAGTACTTC. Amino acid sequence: CASSRWSPPGEQYF.

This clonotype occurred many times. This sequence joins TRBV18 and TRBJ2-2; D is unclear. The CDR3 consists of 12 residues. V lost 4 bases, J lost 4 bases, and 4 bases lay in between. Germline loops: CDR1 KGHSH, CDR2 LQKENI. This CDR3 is CASSRGTGELFF. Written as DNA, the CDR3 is TGTGCCAGCTCACGGGGCACCGGGGAGCTGTTTTTT.

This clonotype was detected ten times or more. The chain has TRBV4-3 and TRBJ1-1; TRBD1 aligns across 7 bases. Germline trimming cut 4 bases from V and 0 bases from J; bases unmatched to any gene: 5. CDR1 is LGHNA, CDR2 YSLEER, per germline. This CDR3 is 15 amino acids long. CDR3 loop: CASSLGQVMNTEAFF. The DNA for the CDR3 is TGCGCCAGCAGCCTAGGACAGGTCATGAACACTGAAGCTTTCTTT.

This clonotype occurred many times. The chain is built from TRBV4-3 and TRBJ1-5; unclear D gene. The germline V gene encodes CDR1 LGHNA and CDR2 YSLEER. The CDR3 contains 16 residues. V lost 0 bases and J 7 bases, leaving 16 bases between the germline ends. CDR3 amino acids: CASSQDLPGYGQPQHF. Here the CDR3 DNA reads TGCGCCAGCAGCCAAGATCTTCCAGGCTATGGCCAGCCCCAGCATTTT.

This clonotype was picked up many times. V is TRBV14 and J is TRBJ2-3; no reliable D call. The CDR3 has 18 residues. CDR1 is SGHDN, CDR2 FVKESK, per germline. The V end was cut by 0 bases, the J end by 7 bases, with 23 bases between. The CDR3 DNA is TGTGCCAGCAGCCAAGAGTGGAACGGGCGTCGGATGAATTATACGCAGTATTTT. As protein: CASSQEWNGRRMNYTQYF.

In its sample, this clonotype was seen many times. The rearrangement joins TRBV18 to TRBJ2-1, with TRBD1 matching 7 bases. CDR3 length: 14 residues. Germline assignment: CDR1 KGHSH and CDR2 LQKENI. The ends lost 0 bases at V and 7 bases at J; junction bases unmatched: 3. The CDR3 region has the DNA TGTGCCAGCTCACCACCACAGGGGACAAATGAGCAGTTCTTC. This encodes CASSPPQGTNEQFF.

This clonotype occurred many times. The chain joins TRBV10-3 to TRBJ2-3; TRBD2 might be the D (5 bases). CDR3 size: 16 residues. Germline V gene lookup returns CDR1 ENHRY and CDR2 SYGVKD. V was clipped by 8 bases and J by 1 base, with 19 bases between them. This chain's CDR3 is CAIGPPSPYGTDTQYF. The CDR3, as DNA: TGTGCCATCGGCCCACCTAGCCCGTACGGCACAGATACGCAGTATTTT.

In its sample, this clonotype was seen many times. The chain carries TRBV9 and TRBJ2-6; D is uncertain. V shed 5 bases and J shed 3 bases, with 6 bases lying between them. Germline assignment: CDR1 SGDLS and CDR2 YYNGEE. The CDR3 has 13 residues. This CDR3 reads CASRSGGANVLTF. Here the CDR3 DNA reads TGTGCCAGCAGATCCGGTGGGGCCAACGTCCTGACTTTC. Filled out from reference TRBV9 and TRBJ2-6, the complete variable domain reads DSGVTQTPKHLITATGQRVTLRCSPRSGDLSVYWYQQSLDQGLQFLIQYYNGEERAKGNILERFSAQQFPDLHSELNLSSLELGDSALYFCASRSGGANVLTFGAGSRLTVL.

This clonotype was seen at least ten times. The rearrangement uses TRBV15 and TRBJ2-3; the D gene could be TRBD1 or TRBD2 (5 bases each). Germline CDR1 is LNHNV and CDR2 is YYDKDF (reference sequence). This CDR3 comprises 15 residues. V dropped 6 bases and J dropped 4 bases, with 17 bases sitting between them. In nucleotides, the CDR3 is TGTGCCACCAGAGCAAGACACCTGGGGGCAGATACGCAGTATTTT. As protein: CATRARHLGADTQYF.

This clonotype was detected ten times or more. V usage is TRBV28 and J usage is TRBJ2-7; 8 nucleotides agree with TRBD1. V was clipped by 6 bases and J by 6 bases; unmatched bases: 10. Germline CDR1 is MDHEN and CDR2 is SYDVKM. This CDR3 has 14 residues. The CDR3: CASSLPGQGREQYF. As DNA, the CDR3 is TGTGCCAGCAGCCTCCCCGGACAGGGTCGCGAGCAGTACTTC.

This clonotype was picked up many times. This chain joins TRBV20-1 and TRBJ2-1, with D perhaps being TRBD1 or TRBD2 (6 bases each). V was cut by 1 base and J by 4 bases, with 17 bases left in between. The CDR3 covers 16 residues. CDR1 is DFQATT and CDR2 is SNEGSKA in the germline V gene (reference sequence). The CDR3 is CSARVNLGGIYNEQFF. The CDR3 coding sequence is TGCAGTGCTAGAGTCAATCTAGGGGGGATATACAATGAGCAGTTCTTC.

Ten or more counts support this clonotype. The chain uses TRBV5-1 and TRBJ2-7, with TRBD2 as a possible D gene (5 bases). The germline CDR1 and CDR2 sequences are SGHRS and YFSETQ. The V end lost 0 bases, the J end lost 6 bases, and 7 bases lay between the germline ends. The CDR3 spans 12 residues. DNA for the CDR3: TGCGCCAGCAGCTTGGAAGGGAGCGAGCAGTACTTC. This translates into CASSLEGSEQYF.

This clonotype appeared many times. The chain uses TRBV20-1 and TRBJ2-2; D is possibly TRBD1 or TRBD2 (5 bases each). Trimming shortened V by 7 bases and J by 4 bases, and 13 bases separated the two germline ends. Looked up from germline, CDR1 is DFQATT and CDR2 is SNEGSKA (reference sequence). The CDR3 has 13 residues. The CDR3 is CSVTQGVTGELFF. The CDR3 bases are TGCAGTGTAACCCAGGGAGTCACCGGGGAGCTGTTTTTT.

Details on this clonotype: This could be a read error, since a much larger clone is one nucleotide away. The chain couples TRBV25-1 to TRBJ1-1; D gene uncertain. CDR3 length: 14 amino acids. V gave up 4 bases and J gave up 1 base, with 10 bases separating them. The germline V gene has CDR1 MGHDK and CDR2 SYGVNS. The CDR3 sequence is CASSAGRGNTEAFF. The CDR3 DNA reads TGTGCCAGCAGTGCTGGACGGGGGAACACTGAAGCTTTCTTT.

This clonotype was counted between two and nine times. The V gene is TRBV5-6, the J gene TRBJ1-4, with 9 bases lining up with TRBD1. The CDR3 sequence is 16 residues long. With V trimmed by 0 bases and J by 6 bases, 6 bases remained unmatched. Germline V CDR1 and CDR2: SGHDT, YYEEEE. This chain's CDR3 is CASSLVPGTGYEKLFF. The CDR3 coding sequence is TGTGCCAGCAGCTTGGTGCCCGGGACAGGGTATGAAAAACTGTTTTTT.